The sequence of this T cell receptor (beta chain) was determined in a study of control samples from healthy donors and cancer patients. Per germline, CDR1 ENHRY and CDR2 SYGVKD. The CDR3 has 14 residues. The V gene end was trimmed by 6 bases and the J gene end by 2 bases; junction bases not matched to a gene: 7. Clones were sequenced by immunoSEQ multiplex PCR, and TCRdb holds only the in-frame ones, with some missing. The sample yields about 140,000 clones, approximately 86% seen once. The TCR was taken from a woman in her thirties in good health. Sequenced input: blood. The chain recombines TRBV10-3 with TRBJ2-7, with 7 bases identical to TRBD1. CDR3 sequence (DNA): TGTGCCATCAGCCACACGACAGGGACCTACGAGCAGTACTTC. Its translation is CAISHTTGTYEQYF.